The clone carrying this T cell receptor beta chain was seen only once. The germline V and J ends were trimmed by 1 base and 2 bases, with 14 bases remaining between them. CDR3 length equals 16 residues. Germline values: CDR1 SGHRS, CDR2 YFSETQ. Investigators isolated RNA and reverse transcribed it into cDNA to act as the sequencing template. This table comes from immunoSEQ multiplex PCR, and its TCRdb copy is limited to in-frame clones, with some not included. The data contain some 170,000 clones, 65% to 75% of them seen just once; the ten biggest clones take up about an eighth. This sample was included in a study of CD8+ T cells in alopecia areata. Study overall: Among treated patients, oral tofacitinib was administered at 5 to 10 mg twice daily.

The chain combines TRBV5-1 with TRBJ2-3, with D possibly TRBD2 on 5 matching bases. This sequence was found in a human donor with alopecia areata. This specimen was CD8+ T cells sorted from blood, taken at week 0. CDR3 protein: CASSLPVRENTDTQYF. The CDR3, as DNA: TGCGCCAGCAGCTTGCCGGTACGGGAAAACACAGATACGCAGTATTTT.